These 20 T cell receptor beta chains share one sample of origin, sequenced in a study of blood T cell repertoires in COVID-19. Clones were read by immunoSEQ multiplex PCR, and TCRdb kept only the in-frame ones, dropping some. Among under 300,000 clones listed, 65% to 90% were seen once. Sample: peripheral blood. These receptors were taken from a middle-aged woman who had recovered from COVID-19.

The rearrangement joins TRBV15 to TRBJ1-2, with a possible D match to TRBD1 (5 bases). CDR3 length equals 15 residues. Between the trimmed V and J ends, which lost 1 base and 4 bases, there was a span of 13 bases. The germline V gene encodes CDR1 LNHNV and CDR2 YYDKDF (reference sequence). CDR3 region: CATSRVVSGGYGYTF. CDR3 DNA: TGTGCCACCAGCAGAGTGGTCTCCGGGGGCTATGGCTACACCTTC.

The chain couples TRBV6-1 to TRBJ2-7; TRBD2 aligns across 7 bases. The length of the CDR3 is 14 residues. V trimming: 2 bases; J trimming: 6 bases; junction bases outside the gene matches: 7. The germline V gene has CDR1 MNHNS and CDR2 SASEGT. CDR3 nucleotide sequence: TGTGCCAGCAGTGAAATCGCGGGGGACCTCGAGCAGTACTTC. This gives the protein CASSEIAGDLEQYF.

This clone appeared once. The chain links TRBV7-8 to TRBJ2-3, with a weak D call TRBD2 (6 bases). Trimming removed 4 bases at V and 2 bases at J, with 16 bases between. The CDR3 totals 16 residues. Looked up from germline, CDR1 is SGHVS and CDR2 is FQNEAQ. CDR3 loop: CASSYNERGNTDTQYF. In nucleotides, the CDR3 is TGTGCCAGCAGCTACAACGAACGGGGGAACACAGATACGCAGTATTTT.

This clone was recorded once. CDR3 sequence: CASRGSGNSPLHF. The CDR3, as DNA: TGTGCCAGCAGGGGGTCGGGAAATTCACCCCTCCACTTT. The V gene is TRBV6-5, the J gene TRBJ1-6; no reliable D call. This CDR3 is 13 amino acids long. The V and J ends lost 6 bases and 7 bases respectively, with 10 bases between them. Germline CDR1 reads MNHEY; CDR2 reads SVGAGI.

This clone was counted a few times. The rearrangement joins TRBV11-2 to TRBJ1-1; D is undetermined. The length of the CDR3 is 15 residues. Germline V gives CDR1 SGHAT, CDR2 FQNNGV. Trimming removed 5 bases at V and 2 bases at J, with 15 bases between. CDR3 residues: CASSPFAGANTEAFF. As DNA, the CDR3 is TGTGCCAGCAGCCCATTCGCGGGCGCTAACACTGAAGCTTTCTTT.

This clone was seen a single time. The genes are TRBV19 and TRBJ2-3; D might be TRBD1 (5 bases). There are 15 residues in the CDR3. Trimming pared 2 bases from V and 3 bases from J, leaving 12 bases between. CDR1 and CDR2 (germline): LNHDA, SQIVND (reference sequence). The CDR3 DNA follows: TGTGCCAGTAGTATATCGCAGGGATTAACAGATACGCAGTATTTT. Translation gives CASSISQGLTDTQYF. The full variable domain, with the rest looked up from reference TRBV19 and TRBJ2-3, is DGGITQSPKYLFRKEGQNVTLSCEQNLNHDAMYWYRQDPGQGLRLIYYSQIVNDFQKGDIAEGYSVSREKKESFPLTVTSAQKNPTAFYLCASSISQGLTDTQYFGPGTRLTVL.

This clone appeared a single time. The genes are TRBV7-9 and TRBJ2-7, with D tentatively TRBD2 (6 bases). V lost 3 bases and J 2 bases, leaving 11 bases between the germline ends. The CDR3 is made up of 14 amino acids. CDR1 SEHNR and CDR2 FQNEAQ come from the germline V gene (reference sequence). The CDR3 is CASSFGGEAYEQYF. For the CDR3, the DNA is TGTGCCAGCAGCTTTGGAGGGGAGGCCTACGAGCAGTACTTC.

The chain has TRBV5-1 and TRBJ2-3; D is ambiguous. Germline V gene sequence: CDR1 SGHRS, CDR2 YFSETQ. CDR3 size: 13 residues. Trimming pared 4 bases from V and 4 bases from J, leaving 10 bases between. Here the CDR3 reads CASSLPDSDTQYF. CDR3 DNA: TGCGCCAGCAGCCTGCCAGACTCAGATACGCAGTATTTT.

This rearrangement joins TRBV5-1 to TRBJ1-2; the match to TRBD1 covers 8 bases. Germline trimming cut 0 bases from V and 9 bases from J; bases unmatched to any gene: 10. The CDR3 is made up of 15 amino acids. Germline V lookup: CDR1 SGHRS, CDR2 YFSETQ. The CDR3 nucleotides are TGCGCCAGCAGCTTGGTGACAGGGGTATCTTTAAGCTACACCTTC. The encoded protein is CASSLVTGVSLSYTF.

The CDR3 loop is CASSPTRSVNTEAFF. The CDR3 nucleotides are TGTGCCAGCAGCCCGACTAGGAGTGTGAACACTGAAGCTTTCTTT. The rearrangement uses TRBV7-2 and TRBJ1-1, with no clear D. The ends were cut back, 5 bases at V and 0 bases at J, with 13 bases in the middle. CDR3 length: 15 amino acids. CDR1 is SGHTA and CDR2 is FQGNSA in the germline V gene.

CDR3 sequence: CASSQVISGMETQYF. The CDR3 DNA reads as TGCGCCAGCAGCCAAGTAATTTCCGGGATGGAGACCCAGTACTTC. The chain carries TRBV4-3 and TRBJ2-5, with D tentatively TRBD2 (5 bases). The CDR3 is 15 residues long. Trimming removed 1 base at V and 5 bases at J, with 14 bases between. Germline assignment: CDR1 LGHNA and CDR2 YSLEER.

This chain links TRBV12-3 or TRBV12-4 with TRBJ1-2, with 11 bases that match TRBD1. The CDR3 loop spans 13 amino acids. V was pared by 6 bases and J by 8 bases, with 5 bases of the junction left unmatched. The CDR3 DNA follows: TGTGCCAGCAGCCCCGGGACAGGGGGGGGCTACACCTTC. Protein: CASSPGTGGGYTF.

This clone has just one count. The rearrangement links TRBV5-1 to TRBJ2-7, with D perhaps matching TRBD1 (6 bases). Germline V lookup: CDR1 SGHRS, CDR2 YFSETQ. The CDR3 covers 13 residues. Trimming stripped 3 bases from V and 8 bases from J, with 15 bases between. The CDR3 protein is CASSSNRESKQYF. The CDR3 coding sequence is TGCGCCAGCAGCTCCAACAGGGAAAGTAAGCAGTACTTC.

The chain has TRBV3-1 (or the pseudogene TRBV3-2) and TRBJ2-5; TRBD1 agrees at 8 bases. Trimming took 3 bases from V and 5 from J; bases not matched to a gene: 2. The CDR3 is 13 amino acids. Germline-derived CDR1 and CDR2 are LGHDT and YNNKEL (reference sequence). This CDR3 reads CASSQGDRETQYF. The CDR3 nucleotides are TGTGCCAGCAGCCAGGGGGACAGGGAGACCCAGTACTTC.

In DNA form, the CDR3 reads TGCGCCAGCAGCCAAGACCCCGCAACAGGATTCAGCAATCAGCCCCAGCATTTT. It specifies CASSQDPATGFSNQPQHF. This chain uses TRBV4-3 with TRBJ1-5; D possibly corresponds to TRBD1 (5 bases). V lost 0 bases to trimming and J lost 1 base, with 16 bases between them. The germline CDR1 and CDR2 sequences are LGHNA and YSLEER. The CDR3 consists of 18 residues.

The gene calls are TRBV3-1 (or the pseudogene TRBV3-2) and TRBJ2-2; weak D call: TRBD2 (5 bases). The V gene lost 4 bases and the J gene lost 6 bases, with 24 bases spanning the gap. This CDR3 has 18 amino acids. In germline, CDR1 is LGHDT, CDR2 YNNKEL (reference sequence). This CDR3 reads CASSPMTAIGVYPGELFF. The CDR3 DNA reads as TGTGCCAGCAGCCCTATGACGGCCATCGGGGTATATCCCGGGGAGCTGTTTTTT.

The rearrangement uses TRBV7-9 and TRBJ2-1, with TRBD1 matching over 9 bases. J was trimmed by 9 bases and V by 5 bases; bases with no gene match: 17. The CDR3 covers 17 residues. Germline V gene lookup returns CDR1 SEHNR and CDR2 FQNEAQ (reference sequence). This CDR3 is CASSPDLGQGGSGEQFF. For the CDR3, the DNA is TGTGCCAGCAGCCCCGACCTGGGACAGGGAGGCTCTGGTGAGCAGTTCTTC.

This clone occurred once. The V call is TRBV6-6, the J call TRBJ2-7; 7 bases are a match to TRBD1. The CDR3 covers 17 residues. V was clipped by 5 bases and J by 4 bases; unmatched bases: 17. CDR1 and CDR2 (germline): MNHNY, SVGAGI (reference sequence). The CDR3 nucleotides are TGTGCCAGCAGTCGCCAACAGGGGACCCCCTCCCTATACGAGCAGTACTTC. It yields the protein CASSRQQGTPSLYEQYF.

The V call is TRBV19, the J call TRBJ1-4, with 8 bases fitting TRBD1. The CDR3 runs 17 residues. Per germline, CDR1 LNHDA and CDR2 SQIVND (reference sequence). V was clipped by 9 bases and J by 0 bases; unmatched bases: 12. The CDR3 nucleotides read TGTGCCAGCGCCGGACTACAGGGGGGACCAACTAATGAAAAACTGTTTTTT. Its translation is CASAGLQGGPTNEKLFF.

This chain joins TRBV18 and TRBJ2-7, with 8 nucleotides matching TRBD2. The germline V gene encodes CDR1 KGHSH and CDR2 LQKENI. V lost 2 bases, J lost 5 bases, and 5 bases stayed unmatched. The CDR3 covers 14 residues. The CDR3 reads CASSPGTSGNEQYF. CDR3 bases: TGTGCCAGCTCACCAGGCACTAGCGGAAACGAGCAGTACTTC.